One sample yielded the 5 T cell receptor beta chains listed below, sequenced in a study of blood T cell repertoires in COVID-19. Assay used: immunoSEQ multiplex PCR; TCRdb lists only in-frame clones, some missing. The sample holds about 230,000 clones, around four fifths seen once. What was sequenced was peripheral blood. These receptors originate from a man in his forties or fifties with active or convalescent COVID-19.

This clone was observed once. This sequence joins TRBV12-5 and TRBJ1-3; 10 bases map to TRBD1. Germline CDR1 reads LGHNT; CDR2 reads FRNRAP. This CDR3 spans 19 amino acids. V gave up 0 bases and J gave up 2 bases; unmatched junction bases: 10. CDR3 nucleotides: TGTGCTAGTGGTTTGGTACTGATTGGGACAGGGGTCCCTGGAAACACCATATATTTT. The encoded protein is CASGLVLIGTGVPGNTIYF.

This CDR3 is CASRQGVQPQHF. CDR3 DNA: TGTGCCAGCAGACAGGGGGTTCAGCCCCAGCATTTT. The V and J genes are TRBV6-5 and TRBJ1-5, with 8 bases that match TRBD1. Germline V CDR1 and CDR2: MNHEY, SVGAGI. This CDR3 spans 12 amino acids. Trimming removed 6 bases from V and 6 bases from J; junction bases left unmatched: 1.

The chain recombines TRBV30 with TRBJ1-2; 7 bases line up with TRBD1. This CDR3 spans 14 amino acids. V lost 4 bases, J lost 10 bases, and 15 bases stayed unmatched. Germline V gene sequence: CDR1 GTSNPN, CDR2 SVGIG (reference sequence). The CDR3: CAWNSPGTATFYTF. CDR3 bases: TGTGCCTGGAATTCTCCCGGGACAGCAACCTTCTACACCTTC.

In this sample, this clone turned up once. The V call is TRBV25-1, the J call TRBJ1-2, with D tentatively TRBD1 (5 bases). Germline V lookup: CDR1 MGHDK, CDR2 SYGVNS. This CDR3 contains 13 residues. V was clipped by 10 bases and J by 8 bases, with 20 bases between them. The CDR3 nucleotides are TGTGCCACCCAAGTCGGGCAGGGTATGGGCTACACCTTC. Translating it yields CATQVGQGMGYTF.

J is TRBJ1-4 and V is TRBV6-1; D not resolved. Deletions cut 0 bases from V and 7 bases from J, with 12 bases between. Germline assignment: CDR1 MNHNS and CDR2 SASEGT. CDR3 size: 15 residues. The CDR3 sequence is CASSEAAGIGEKLFF. CDR3 nucleotide sequence: TGTGCCAGCAGTGAAGCGGCAGGTATCGGTGAAAAACTGTTTTTT.